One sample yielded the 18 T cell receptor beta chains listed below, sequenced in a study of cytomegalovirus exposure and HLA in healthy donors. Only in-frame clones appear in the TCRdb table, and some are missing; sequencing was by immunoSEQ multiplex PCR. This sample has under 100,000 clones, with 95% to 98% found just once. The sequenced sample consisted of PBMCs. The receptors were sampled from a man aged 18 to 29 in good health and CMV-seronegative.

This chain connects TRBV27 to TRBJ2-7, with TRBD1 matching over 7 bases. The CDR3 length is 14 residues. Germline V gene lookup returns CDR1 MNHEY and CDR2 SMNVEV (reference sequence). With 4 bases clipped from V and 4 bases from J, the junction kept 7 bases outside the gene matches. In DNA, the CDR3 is TGTGCCAGCAGTTACAGGGGTATCGGGTACGAGCAGTACTTC. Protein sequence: CASSYRGIGYEQYF.

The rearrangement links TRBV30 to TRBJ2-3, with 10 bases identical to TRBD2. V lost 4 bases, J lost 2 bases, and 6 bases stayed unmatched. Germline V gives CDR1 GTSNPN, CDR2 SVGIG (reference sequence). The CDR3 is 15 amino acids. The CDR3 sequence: CAWNTLAGITDTQYF. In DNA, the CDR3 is TGTGCCTGGAACACACTAGCGGGAATCACAGATACGCAGTATTTT.

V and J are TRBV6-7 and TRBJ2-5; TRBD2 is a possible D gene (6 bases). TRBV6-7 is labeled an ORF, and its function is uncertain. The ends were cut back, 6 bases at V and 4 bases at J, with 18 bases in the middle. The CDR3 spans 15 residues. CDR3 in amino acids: CASRAGRDFRETQYF. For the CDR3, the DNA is TGTGCCAGCAGGGCGGGAAGGGATTTTAGAGAGACCCAGTACTTC.

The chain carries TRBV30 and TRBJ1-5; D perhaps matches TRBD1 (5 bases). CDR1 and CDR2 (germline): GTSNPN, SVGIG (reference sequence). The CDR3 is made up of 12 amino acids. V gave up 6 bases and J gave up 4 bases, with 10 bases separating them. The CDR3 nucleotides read TGTGCCTGTGGAGGGGTTAATCAGCCCCAGCATTTT. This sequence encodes CACGGVNQPQHF. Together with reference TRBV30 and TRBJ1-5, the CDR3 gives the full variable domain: SQTIHQWPATLVQPVGSPLSLECTVEGTSNPNLYWYRQAAGRGLQLLFYSVGIGQISSEVPQNLSASRPQDRQFILSSKKLLLSDSGFYLCACGGVNQPQHFGDGTRLSIL.

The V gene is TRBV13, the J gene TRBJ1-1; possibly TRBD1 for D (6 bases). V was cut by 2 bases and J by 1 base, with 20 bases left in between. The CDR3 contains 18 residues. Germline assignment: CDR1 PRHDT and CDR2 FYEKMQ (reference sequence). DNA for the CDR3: TGTGCCAGCAGCTTATTAGTCTTTTCTCGGACAGAGAACACTGAAGCTTTCTTT. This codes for CASSLLVFSRTENTEAFF.

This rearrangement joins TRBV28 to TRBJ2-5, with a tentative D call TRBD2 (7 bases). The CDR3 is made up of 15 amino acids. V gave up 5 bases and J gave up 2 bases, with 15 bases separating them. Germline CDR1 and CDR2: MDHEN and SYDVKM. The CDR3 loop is CASSRGSAGQETQYF. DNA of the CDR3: TGTGCCAGCAGTAGGGGGTCAGCGGGACAAGAGACCCAGTACTTC.

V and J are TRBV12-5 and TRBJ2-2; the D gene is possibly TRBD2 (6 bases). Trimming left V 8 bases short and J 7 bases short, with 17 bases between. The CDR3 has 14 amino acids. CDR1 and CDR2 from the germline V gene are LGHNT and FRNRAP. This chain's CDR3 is CASSNAGLGGELFF. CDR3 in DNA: TGTGCTAGTTCCAACGCGGGATTGGGCGGGGAGCTGTTTTTT.

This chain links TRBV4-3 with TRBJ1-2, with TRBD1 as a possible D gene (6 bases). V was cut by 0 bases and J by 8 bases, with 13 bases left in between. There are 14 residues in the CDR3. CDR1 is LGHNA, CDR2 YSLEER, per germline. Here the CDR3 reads CASSQDSRGSGYTF. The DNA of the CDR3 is TGCGCCAGCAGCCAAGATTCCAGGGGCAGCGGCTACACCTTC.

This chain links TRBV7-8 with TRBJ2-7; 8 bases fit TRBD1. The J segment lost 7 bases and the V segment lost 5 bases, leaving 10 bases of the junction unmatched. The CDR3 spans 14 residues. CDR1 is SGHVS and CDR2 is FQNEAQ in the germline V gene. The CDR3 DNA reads TGTGCCAGCAGCCTGGACAGGGTACGAAGGGAGCAGTACGTC. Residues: CASSLDRVRREQYV.

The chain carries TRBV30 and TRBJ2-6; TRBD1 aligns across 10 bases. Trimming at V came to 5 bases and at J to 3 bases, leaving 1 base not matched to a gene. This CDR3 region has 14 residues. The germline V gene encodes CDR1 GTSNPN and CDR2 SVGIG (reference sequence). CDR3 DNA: TGTGCCTGGGACAGGGGGCTTGGGGCCAACGTCCTGACTTTC. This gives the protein CAWDRGLGANVLTF. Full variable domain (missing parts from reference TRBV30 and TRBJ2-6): SQTIHQWPATLVQPVGSPLSLECTVEGTSNPNLYWYRQAAGRGLQLLFYSVGIGQISSEVPQNLSASRPQDRQFILSSKKLLLSDSGFYLCAWDRGLGANVLTFGAGSRLTVL.

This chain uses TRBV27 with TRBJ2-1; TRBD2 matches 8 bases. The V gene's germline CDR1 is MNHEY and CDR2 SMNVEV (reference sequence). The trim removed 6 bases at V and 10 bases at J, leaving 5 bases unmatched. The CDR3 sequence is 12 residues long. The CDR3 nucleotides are TGTGCCAGCAGCGTTGGCGGGGGGGAGCAGTTCTTC. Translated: CASSVGGGEQFF.

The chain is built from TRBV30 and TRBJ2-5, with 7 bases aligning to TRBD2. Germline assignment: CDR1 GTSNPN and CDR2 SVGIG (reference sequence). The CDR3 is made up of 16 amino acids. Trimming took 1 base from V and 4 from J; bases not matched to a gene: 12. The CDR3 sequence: CAWSAWGAGNRETQYF. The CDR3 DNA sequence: TGTGCCTGGAGTGCTTGGGGAGCGGGAAACCGAGAGACCCAGTACTTC.

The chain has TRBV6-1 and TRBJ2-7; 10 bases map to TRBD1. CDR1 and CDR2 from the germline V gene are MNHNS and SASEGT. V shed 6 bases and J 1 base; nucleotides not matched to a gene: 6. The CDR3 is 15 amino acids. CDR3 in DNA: TGTGCCAGCAGGGAGGGACAGGGGCCTTCCTACGAGCAGTACTTC. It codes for CASREGQGPSYEQYF.

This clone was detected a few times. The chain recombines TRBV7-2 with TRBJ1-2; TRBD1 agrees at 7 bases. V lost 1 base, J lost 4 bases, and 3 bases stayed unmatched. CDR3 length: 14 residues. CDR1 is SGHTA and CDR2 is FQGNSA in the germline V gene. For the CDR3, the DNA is TGTGCCAGCAGCTTAGGAGGGACAGTCTATGGCTACACCTTC. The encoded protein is CASSLGGTVYGYTF.

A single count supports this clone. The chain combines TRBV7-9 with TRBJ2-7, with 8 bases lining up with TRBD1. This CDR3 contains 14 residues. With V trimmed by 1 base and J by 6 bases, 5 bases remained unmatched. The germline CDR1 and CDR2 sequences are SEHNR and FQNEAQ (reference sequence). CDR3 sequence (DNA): TGTGCCAGCAGCTTAGACAGGACAGGGTCCGAGCAGTACTTC. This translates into CASSLDRTGSEQYF.

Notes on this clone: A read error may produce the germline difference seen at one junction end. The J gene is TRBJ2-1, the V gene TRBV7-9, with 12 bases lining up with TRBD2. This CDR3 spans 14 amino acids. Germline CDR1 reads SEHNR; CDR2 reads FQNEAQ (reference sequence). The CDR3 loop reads CASSLAGGRNEQFF. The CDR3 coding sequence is TGTGCCAGCAGCCTAGCGGGAGGGCGAAATGAGCAGTTCTTC.

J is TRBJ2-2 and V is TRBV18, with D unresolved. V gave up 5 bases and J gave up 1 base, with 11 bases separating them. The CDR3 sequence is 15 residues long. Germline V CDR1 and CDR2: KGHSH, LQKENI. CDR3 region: CASSMQQVNTGELFF. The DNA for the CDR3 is TGTGCCAGCTCAATGCAGCAGGTGAACACCGGGGAGCTGTTTTTT.

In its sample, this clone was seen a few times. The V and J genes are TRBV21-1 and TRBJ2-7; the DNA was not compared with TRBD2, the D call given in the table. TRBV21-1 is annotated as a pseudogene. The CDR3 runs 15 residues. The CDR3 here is CASSKGPSGRHEQYF. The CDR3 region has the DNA TGTGCCAGCAGCAAAGGGCCTAGCGGGAGGCACGAGCAGTACTTC.